These 23 T cell receptor beta chains were sequenced from one sample in a study of cytomegalovirus exposure and HLA in healthy donors. PCR employed 60 Vbeta and 13 Jbeta primers. TCRdb keeps only in-frame clones here, not all; method: immunoSEQ multiplex PCR. The sample consists of 85,000 to 100,000 clones, about 83% of them appearing once. Sequencing used PBMCs. These receptors came from a female donor in good health and CMV-seropositive.

The chain is built from TRBV9 and TRBJ2-3; weak D call: TRBD1 (5 bases). Germline CDR1 and CDR2: SGDLS and YYNGEE. The V gene lost 6 bases and the J gene lost 3 bases, with 11 bases spanning the gap. CDR3 length: 13 residues. The CDR3 protein is CASNKPGTDTQYF. The CDR3 DNA is TGTGCCAGCAATAAACCAGGGACAGATACGCAGTATTTT.

As for this clone: Other DNA sequences in this specimen translate into the identical CDR3. The rearrangement uses TRBV9 and TRBJ2-3; D possibly corresponds to TRBD1 (5 bases). The ends were cut back, 0 bases at V and 1 base at J, with 9 bases in the middle. The CDR3 runs 15 residues. The V gene's germline CDR1 is SGDLS and CDR2 YYNGEE. As DNA, the CDR3 is TGTGCCAGCAGCGTAGGGCAGGGTGGCACAGATACGCAGTATTTT. Translating gives CASSVGQGGTDTQYF.

This clone was seen more than once but under ten times. The gene calls are TRBV2 and TRBJ1-1; no clear D. The CDR3 sequence is 13 residues long. The germline gives CDR1 SNHLY, CDR2 FYNNEI. V was shortened by 6 bases and J by 7 bases, with 15 bases between the two germline ends. Here the CDR3 reads CASRRGGNDEAFF. The CDR3 DNA follows: TGTGCCAGCAGGAGAGGAGGGAACGATGAAGCTTTCTTT.

The chain links TRBV28 to TRBJ1-2, with TRBD1 as a possible D gene (6 bases). V dropped 3 bases and J dropped 5 bases, with 10 bases sitting between them. CDR1 is MDHEN, CDR2 SYDVKM, per germline. This CDR3 has 13 amino acids. The CDR3 reads CASSFTGSYGYTF. The CDR3 nucleotides are TGTGCCAGCAGTTTCACAGGGAGTTATGGCTACACCTTC.

This sequence joins TRBV7-2 and TRBJ2-7; 8 nucleotides match TRBD2. The CDR3 consists of 14 residues. V dropped 7 bases and J dropped 3; count of bases not matched to a gene: 8. Per germline, CDR1 SGHTA and CDR2 FQGNSA. CDR3: CASKIAGLHYEQYF. CDR3 DNA sequence: TGTGCCAGCAAGATAGCGGGGCTTCACTACGAGCAGTACTTC. Full variable domain (missing parts from reference TRBV7-2 and TRBJ2-7): GAGVSQSPSNKVTEKGKDVELRCDPISGHTALYWYRQSLGQGLEFLIYFQGNSAPDKSGLPSDRFSAERTGGSVSTLTIQRTQQEDSAVYLCASKIAGLHYEQYFGPGTRLTVT.

This chain links TRBV19 with TRBJ2-2, with TRBD1 as a possible D gene (6 bases). The CDR3 runs to 13 residues. Germline V gene lookup returns CDR1 LNHDA and CDR2 SQIVND (reference sequence). Trimming cost V 6 bases and J 5 bases, with 10 bases left between them. The CDR3 sequence: CASSPTGTGELFF. The CDR3 DNA is TGTGCCAGTAGCCCTACAGGGACCGGGGAGCTGTTTTTT.

The CDR3 DNA follows: TGCGCCAGCAGCTTGGCCGACAGGGGGCGAGGGTACGAGCAGTACTTC. It translates to CASSLADRGRGYEQYF. V and J are TRBV5-1 and TRBJ2-7, with 10 bases that match TRBD1. The CDR3 runs to 16 residues. With 0 bases clipped from V and 4 bases from J, the junction kept 7 bases outside the gene matches. Germline assignment: CDR1 SGHRS and CDR2 YFSETQ.

The chain combines TRBV5-4 with TRBJ2-5, with 8 bases lining up with TRBD1. The assigned J gene may be wrong: the sequence end matches TRBJ2-7 better. The CDR3 has 15 amino acids. The germline CDR1 and CDR2 sequences are SGHNT and YYREEE (reference sequence). The CDR3 spells CASSLGQGANYEQYF. The CDR3 DNA is TGTGCCAGCAGCTTGGGCCAGGGGGCGAATTACGAGCAGTACTTC.

This clone was observed a single time. The J gene is TRBJ2-7, the V gene TRBV2, with a tentative D call TRBD2 (5 bases). The CDR3 is 12 residues long. The V end lost 7 bases, the J end lost 6 bases, and 13 bases lay between the germline ends. Per germline, CDR1 SNHLY and CDR2 FYNNEI. CDR3 protein: CASTAGVREQYF. For the CDR3, the DNA is TGTGCCAGCACCGCCGGGGTACGCGAGCAGTACTTC.

The genes are TRBV9 and TRBJ2-1, with 8 bases matching TRBD2. The junction had 5 bases not matched to a gene; V was cut back by 3 bases and J by 0 bases. CDR1 is SGDLS, CDR2 YYNGEE, per germline. The CDR3 runs to 16 residues. CDR3: CASSATSGSSYNEQFF. The CDR3 DNA reads TGTGCCAGCAGCGCCACAAGCGGGAGCTCCTACAATGAGCAGTTCTTC.

The count of this clone is one. J is TRBJ1-2 and V is TRBV5-1, with 9 bases matching TRBD1. The length of the CDR3 is 17 residues. Germline V gene data show CDR1 as SGHRS and CDR2 as YFSETQ. The trim removed 7 bases at V and 5 bases at J, leaving 18 bases unmatched. In DNA, the CDR3 is TGCGCCAGCCGAGCTTATAGGTCTGGTGGACAGGGGTATGGCTACACCTTC. Its translation: CASRAYRSGGQGYGYTF. Looking up the rest from reference TRBV5-1 and TRBJ1-2 gives the full variable domain: KAGVTQTPRYLIKTRGQQVTLSCSPISGHRSVSWYQQTPGQGLQFLFEYFSETQRNKGNFPGRFSGRQFSNSRSEMNVSTLELGDSALYLCASRAYRSGGQGYGYTFGSGTRLTVV.

The chain joins TRBV18 to TRBJ2-3; maybe TRBD2 (5 bases). Trimming stripped 6 bases from V and 5 bases from J, with 15 bases between. Germline CDR1 reads KGHSH; CDR2 reads LQKENI. CDR3 size: 14 residues. The DNA for the CDR3 is TGTGCCAGCTCCCCGGACTTAGGAGGAGATACGCAGTATTTT. As protein: CASSPDLGGDTQYF. Together with reference TRBV18 and TRBJ2-3, the CDR3 gives the full variable domain: NAGVMQNPRHLVRRRGQEARLRCSPMKGHSHVYWYRQLPEEGLKFMVYLQKENIIDESGMPKERFSAEFPKEGPSILRIQQVVRGDSAAYFCASSPDLGGDTQYFGPGTRLTVL.

This chain uses TRBV18 with TRBJ1-1, with D unresolved. Germline assignment: CDR1 KGHSH and CDR2 LQKENI. The V end was cut by 2 bases, the J end by 1 base, with 11 bases between. This CDR3 comprises 15 residues. Written as DNA, the CDR3 is TGTGCCAGCTCACCAGTGGAGGGCTCGAACACTGAAGCTTTCTTT. This gives the protein CASSPVEGSNTEAFF. Looking up the rest from reference TRBV18 and TRBJ1-1 gives the full variable domain: NAGVMQNPRHLVRRRGQEARLRCSPMKGHSHVYWYRQLPEEGLKFMVYLQKENIIDESGMPKERFSAEFPKEGPSILRIQQVVRGDSAAYFCASSPVEGSNTEAFFGQGTRLTVV.

The chain combines TRBV9 with TRBJ1-1, with D unclear. Per germline, CDR1 SGDLS and CDR2 YYNGEE. The CDR3 totals 15 residues. V dropped 0 bases and J dropped 0 bases, with 9 bases sitting between them. The CDR3 is CASSVGGTLNTEAFF. DNA of the CDR3: TGTGCCAGCAGCGTAGGCGGCACCTTGAACACTGAAGCTTTCTTT. The variable domain in full, with the rest retrieved from reference TRBV9 and TRBJ1-1, is DSGVTQTPKHLITATGQRVTLRCSPRSGDLSVYWYQQSLDQGLQFLIQYYNGEERAKGNILERFSAQQFPDLHSELNLSSLELGDSALYFCASSVGGTLNTEAFFGQGTRLTVV.

The V and J genes are TRBV11-2 and TRBJ2-5; TRBD2 matches 8 bases. The CDR3 sequence is 15 residues long. V was clipped by 2 bases and J by 5 bases; unmatched bases: 7. Germline V CDR1 and CDR2: SGHAT, FQNNGV. In DNA, the CDR3 is TGTGCCAGCAGCTTACCCCCGGGAGGGGGTGAGACCCAGTACTTC. Translated: CASSLPPGGGETQYF. Supplemented by reference TRBV11-2 and TRBJ2-5, the full variable domain reads EAGVAQSPRYKIIEKRQSVAFWCNPISGHATLYWYQQILGQGPKLLIQFQNNGVVDDSQLPKDRFSAERLKGVDSTLKIQPAKLEDSAVYLCASSLPPGGGETQYFGPGTRLLVL.

This clone was counted between two and nine times. The chain recombines TRBV11-2 with TRBJ1-5; 8 bases map to TRBD1. V lost 1 base to trimming and J lost 3 bases; unmatched junction nucleotides: 5. The germline CDR1 and CDR2 sequences are SGHAT and FQNNGV. The CDR3 has 16 amino acids. CDR3 nucleotides: TGTGCCAGCAGCTTAGGGACAGGGAGTATCAATCAGCCCCAGCATTTT. This encodes CASSLGTGSINQPQHF.

The rearrangement joins TRBV29-1 to TRBJ2-1, with TRBD1 as a possible D gene (6 bases). This CDR3 contains 15 residues. V lost 1 base and J lost 3, with 13 bases in between. CDR1 is SQVTM and CDR2 is ANQGSEA in the germline V gene. The CDR3 bases are TGCAGCGTTGAAGTCAGGGGTCAGCTCTACAATGAGCAGTTCTTC. Translated, it gives CSVEVRGQLYNEQFF.

J is TRBJ1-5 and V is TRBV11-2; 7 bases align to TRBD1. The germline gives CDR1 SGHAT, CDR2 FQNNGV. The CDR3 consists of 14 residues. V was pared by 4 bases and J by 5 bases, with 5 bases of the junction left unmatched. For the CDR3, the DNA is TGTGCCAGCAGCTGGACAGGACTCGATCAGCCCCAGCATTTT. Translation: CASSWTGLDQPQHF.

This sequence joins TRBV5-1 and TRBJ2-7; 12 bases line up with TRBD2. This CDR3 comprises 15 residues. Trimming removed 4 bases from V and 6 bases from J; junction bases left unmatched: 8. Germline CDR1 and CDR2: SGHRS and YFSETQ. CDR3 in DNA: TGCGCCAGCAGCCTGACTAGCGGGAGTGGTGGCGAGCAGTACTTC. It translates to CASSLTSGSGGEQYF.

This chain uses TRBV27 with TRBJ1-3; D not certain. The CDR3 is 15 amino acids. Germline CDR1 reads MNHEY; CDR2 reads SMNVEV (reference sequence). V lost 5 bases to trimming and J lost 0 bases, with 11 bases between them. The CDR3, as DNA: TGTGCCAGCAGTCTAGCGGTAGCCTCTGGAAACACCATATATTTT. This sequence encodes CASSLAVASGNTIYF.

The genes are TRBV27 and TRBJ2-2; a possible D gene is TRBD1 (6 bases). V was cut by 5 bases and J by 6 bases, with 19 bases left in between. This CDR3 contains 16 residues. Germline assignment: CDR1 MNHEY and CDR2 SMNVEV (reference sequence). The CDR3 bases are TGTGCCAGCAGTCCCTGGCCCAGGGGAAGGTCCGGGGAGCTGTTTTTT. It yields the protein CASSPWPRGRSGELFF.

This CDR3 is CAGYREGVYEQYF. The CDR3 nucleotides read TGTGCCGGATACAGGGAAGGCGTCTACGAGCAGTACTTC. The chain couples TRBV30 to TRBJ2-7, with D possibly TRBD1 on 6 matching bases. The length of the CDR3 is 13 residues. Deletions cut 8 bases from V and 3 bases from J, with 17 bases between. Germline lookup yields CDR1 GTSNPN and CDR2 SVGIG (reference sequence). The whole variable domain, filled in from reference TRBV30 and TRBJ2-7, reads SQTIHQWPATLVQPVGSPLSLECTVEGTSNPNLYWYRQAAGRGLQLLFYSVGIGQISSEVPQNLSASRPQDRQFILSSKKLLLSDSGFYLCAGYREGVYEQYFGPGTRLTVT.

This clone was recorded only once. This chain joins TRBV10-3 and TRBJ2-3; 12 nucleotides align to TRBD1. With 7 bases clipped from V and 4 bases from J, the junction kept 3 bases outside the gene matches. Germline values: CDR1 ENHRY, CDR2 SYGVKD. CDR3 length: 14 amino acids. In DNA, the CDR3 is TGTGCCATCAAAGGGACAGGGGGCCCAGATACGCAGTATTTT. It encodes CAIKGTGGPDTQYF.